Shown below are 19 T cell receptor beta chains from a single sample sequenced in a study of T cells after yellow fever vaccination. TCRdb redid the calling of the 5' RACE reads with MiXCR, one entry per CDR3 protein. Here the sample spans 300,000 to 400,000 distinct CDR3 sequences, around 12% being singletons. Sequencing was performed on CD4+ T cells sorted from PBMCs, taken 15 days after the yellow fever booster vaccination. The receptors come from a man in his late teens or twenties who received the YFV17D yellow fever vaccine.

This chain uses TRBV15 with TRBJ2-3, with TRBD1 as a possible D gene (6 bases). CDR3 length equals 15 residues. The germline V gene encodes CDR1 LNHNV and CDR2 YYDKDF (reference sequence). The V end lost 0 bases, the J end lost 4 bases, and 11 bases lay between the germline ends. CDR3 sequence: CATSRDKKGADTQYF. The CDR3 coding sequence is TGTGCCACCAGCAGAGATAAGAAGGGGGCAGATACGCAGTATTTT.

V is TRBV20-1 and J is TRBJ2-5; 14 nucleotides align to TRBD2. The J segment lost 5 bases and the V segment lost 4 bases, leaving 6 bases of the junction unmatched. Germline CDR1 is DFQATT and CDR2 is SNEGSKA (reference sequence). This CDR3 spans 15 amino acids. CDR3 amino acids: CSAIGTSGGRETQYF. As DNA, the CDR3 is TGCAGTGCTATCGGGACTAGCGGGGGTAGGGAGACCCAGTACTTC.

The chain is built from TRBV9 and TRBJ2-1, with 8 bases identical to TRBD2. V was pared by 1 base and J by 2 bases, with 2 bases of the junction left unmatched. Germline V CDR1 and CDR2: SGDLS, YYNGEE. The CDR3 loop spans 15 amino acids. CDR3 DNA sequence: TGTGCCAGCAGCGTAACGGGGGGGACCTACAATGAGCAGTTCTTC. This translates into CASSVTGGTYNEQFF.

This CDR3 is CASSLGFGGATAETQYF. In DNA form, the CDR3 reads TGTGCCAGCAGCTTAGGGTTTGGAGGGGCTACCGCAGAGACCCAGTACTTC. This chain uses TRBV7-9 with TRBJ2-5; D possibly corresponds to TRBD2 (6 bases). The germline gives CDR1 SEHNR, CDR2 FQNEAQ (reference sequence). This CDR3 spans 17 amino acids. V lost 1 base and J 4 bases, leaving 19 bases between the germline ends.

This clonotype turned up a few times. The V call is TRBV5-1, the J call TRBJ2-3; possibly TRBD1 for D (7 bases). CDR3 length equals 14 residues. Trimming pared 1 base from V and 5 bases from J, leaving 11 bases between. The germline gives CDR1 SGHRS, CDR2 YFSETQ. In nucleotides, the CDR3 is TGCGCCAGCAGCTTGCAGGGGGAGGTAGATACGCAGTATTTT. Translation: CASSLQGEVDTQYF.

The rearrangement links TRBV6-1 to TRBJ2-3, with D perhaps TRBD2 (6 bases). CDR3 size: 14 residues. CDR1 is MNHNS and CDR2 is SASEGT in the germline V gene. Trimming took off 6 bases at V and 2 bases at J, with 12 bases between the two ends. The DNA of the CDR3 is TGTGCCAGCAGGGGACTGGGATACACAGATACGCAGTATTTT. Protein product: CASRGLGYTDTQYF.

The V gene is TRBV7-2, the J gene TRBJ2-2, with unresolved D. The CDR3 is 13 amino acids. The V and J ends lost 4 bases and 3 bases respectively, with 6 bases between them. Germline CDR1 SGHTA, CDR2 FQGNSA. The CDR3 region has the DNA TGTGCCAGCAGCTGGACGTACACCGGGGAGCTGTTTTTT. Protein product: CASSWTYTGELFF.

CDR3 DNA: TGTGCCAGCGAGACTAGCGGGGGGGCGGTCGGAGAGACCCAGTACTTC. It codes for CASETSGGAVGETQYF. This chain links TRBV2 with TRBJ2-5; 14 positions match TRBD2. The CDR3 has 16 amino acids. Germline trimming cut 8 bases from V and 4 bases from J; bases unmatched to any gene: 9. Germline V lookup: CDR1 SNHLY, CDR2 FYNNEI.

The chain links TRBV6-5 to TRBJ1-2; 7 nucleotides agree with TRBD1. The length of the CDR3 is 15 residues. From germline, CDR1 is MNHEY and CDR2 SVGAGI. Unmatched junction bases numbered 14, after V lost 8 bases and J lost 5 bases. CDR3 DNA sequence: TGTGCCAGCCCCGACTACCTGGACAGGTTGTATGGCTACACCTTC. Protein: CASPDYLDRLYGYTF.

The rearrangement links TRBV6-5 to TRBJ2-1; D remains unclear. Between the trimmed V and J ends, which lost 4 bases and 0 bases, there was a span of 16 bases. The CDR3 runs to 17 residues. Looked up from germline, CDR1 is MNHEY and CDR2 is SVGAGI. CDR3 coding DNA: TGTGCCAGCAGTTTGTTGGTGGTCCCTAGCTCCTACAATGAGCAGTTCTTC. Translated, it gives CASSLLVVPSSYNEQFF.

In nucleotides, the CDR3 is TGCAGCGTTACCCCCACTGAAGCTTTCTTT. Translated, it gives CSVTPTEAFF. The J gene is TRBJ1-1, the V gene TRBV29-1; no firm D call. CDR1 is SQVTM and CDR2 is ANQGSEA in the germline V gene. Trimming stripped 5 bases from V and 4 bases from J, with 5 bases between. The CDR3 consists of 10 residues. Complete variable domain (other parts from reference TRBV29-1 and TRBJ1-1): SAVISQKPSRDICQRGTSLTIQCQVDSQVTMMFWYRQQPGQSLTLIATANQGSEATYESGFVIDKFPISRPNLTFSTLTVSNMSPEDSSIYLCSVTPTEAFFGQGTRLTVV.

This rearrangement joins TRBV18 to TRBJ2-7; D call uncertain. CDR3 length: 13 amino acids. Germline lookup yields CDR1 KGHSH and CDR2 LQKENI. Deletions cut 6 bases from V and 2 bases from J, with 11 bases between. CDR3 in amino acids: CASSLHQTYEQYF. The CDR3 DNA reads TGTGCCAGCTCGCTGCACCAGACCTACGAGCAGTACTTC.

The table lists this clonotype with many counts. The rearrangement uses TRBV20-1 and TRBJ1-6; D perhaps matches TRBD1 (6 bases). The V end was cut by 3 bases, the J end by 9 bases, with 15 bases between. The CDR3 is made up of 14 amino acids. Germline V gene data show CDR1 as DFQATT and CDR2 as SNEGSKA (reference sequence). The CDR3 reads CSASPGGGGSPLHF. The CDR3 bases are TGCAGTGCTAGTCCCGGGGGCGGCGGTTCACCCCTCCACTTT.

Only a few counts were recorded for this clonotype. The CDR3 spells CASSRSGDYGYTF. DNA for the CDR3: TGTGCCAGCAGTCGATCAGGGGACTATGGCTACACCTTC. The V gene is TRBV6-5, the J gene TRBJ1-2, with TRBD1 as a possible D gene (6 bases). The germline V and J ends were trimmed by 5 bases and 3 bases, with 10 bases remaining between them. The CDR3 is made up of 13 amino acids. Germline V gene sequence: CDR1 MNHEY, CDR2 SVGAGI.

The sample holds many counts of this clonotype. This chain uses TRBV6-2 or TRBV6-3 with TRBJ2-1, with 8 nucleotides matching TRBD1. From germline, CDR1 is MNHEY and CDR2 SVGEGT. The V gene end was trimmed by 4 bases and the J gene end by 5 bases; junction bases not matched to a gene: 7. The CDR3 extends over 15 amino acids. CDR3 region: CASSSGQAPDNEQFF. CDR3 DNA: TGTGCCAGCAGTTCGGGACAGGCCCCTGACAATGAGCAGTTCTTC.

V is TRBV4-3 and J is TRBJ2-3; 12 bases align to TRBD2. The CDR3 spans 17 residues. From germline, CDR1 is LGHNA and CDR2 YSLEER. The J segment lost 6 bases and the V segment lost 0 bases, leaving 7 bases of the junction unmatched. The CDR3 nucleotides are TGCGCCAGCAGCCAAGAGCTAGCGGGGGGGCCGGCCGATACGCAGTATTTT. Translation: CASSQELAGGPADTQYF.

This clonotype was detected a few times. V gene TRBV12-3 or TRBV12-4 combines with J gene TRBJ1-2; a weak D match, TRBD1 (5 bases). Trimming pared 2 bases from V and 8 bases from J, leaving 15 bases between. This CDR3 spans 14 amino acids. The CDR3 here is CASSLSRDAAGYTF. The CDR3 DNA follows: TGTGCCAGCAGTTTAAGCCGGGACGCCGCCGGCTACACCTTC.

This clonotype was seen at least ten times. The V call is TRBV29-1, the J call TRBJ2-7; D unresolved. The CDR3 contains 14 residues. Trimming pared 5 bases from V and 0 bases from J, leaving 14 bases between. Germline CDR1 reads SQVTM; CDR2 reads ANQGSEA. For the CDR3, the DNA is TGCAGCGTTTATTCCGGGTCCTACTCCTACGAGCAGTACTTC. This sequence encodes CSVYSGSYSYEQYF.

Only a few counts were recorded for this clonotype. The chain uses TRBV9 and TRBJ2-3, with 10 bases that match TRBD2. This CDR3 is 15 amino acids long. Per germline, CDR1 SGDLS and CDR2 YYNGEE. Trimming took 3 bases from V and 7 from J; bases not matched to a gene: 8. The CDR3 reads CASSDQRGGTYTQYF. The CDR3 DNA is TGTGCCAGCAGCGACCAGCGGGGGGGCACGTATACGCAGTATTTT.